This is a list of T cell receptor beta chains from one sample in a study of T cell responses to AZD1222 COVID-19 vaccine. TCRdb's table, derived via immunoSEQ multiplex PCR, lists solely in-frame clones and lacks some. Here the sample spans 95,000 to 150,000 clones, about 85% being singletons. The material sequenced was peripheral blood, taken on day 0 of AZD1222 vaccination. These receptors all come from an adult in good health. CDR3s include the opening cysteine and the closing phenylalanine or tryptophan.

>TRBV18
CASSPDRDNTDTQYF
>TRBV6-1
CASSDWTGTNYGYTF
>TRBV27
CASSGTSGGSETQYF
>TRBV10-3
CANSKTVFTDTQYF
>TRBV7-2
CASSLGIRTGSTEAFF
>TRBV5-1
CASSLDRDTIYF
>TRBV4-3
CASSQDRREAFF
>TRBV30
CAWSNGQGGNTIYF
>TRBV7-9
CASSLGLDRGRADTQYF
>TRBV7-9
CASSPGYEQYF
>TRBV10-3
CAISESGNYGYTF
>TRBV5-1
CASSLTRIAGEWETGELFF
>TRBV7-9
CASSLGQTDQPQHF
>TRBV3-1/TRBV3-2
CASSQVIGTGKTGELFF
>TRBV4-1
CASSQAQGSYEQYF
>TRBV2
CASSEAWGSPEQETQYF
>TRBV6-4
CASSTSGGSTDTQYF
>TRBV19
CASNAVAGPPYDEQFF
>TRBV11-2
CASSFLLAGYNEQFF
>TRBV10-3
CAISRDRGTEKLFF
>TRBV11-3
CASSLLTGELFF
>TRBV7-9
CASSLAERTGELFF
>TRBV24-1
CATSVGGTYGYTF
>TRBV21-1
CASSRQHSEVYEQYF
>TRBV12-3/TRBV12-4
CASSTEIYNEQFF
>TRBV28
CASSFGLEQYF
>TRBV5-4
CASSRLGVQEKLFF
>TRBV5-6
CASSLAGRGGEPQHF
>TRBV5-6
CASSFFRGTEAFF
>TRBV5-6
CASSLGRRWEQAKNIQYF
>TRBV7-9
CASSSRGQLEAFF
>TRBV2
CASRDRGNNQPQHF
>TRBV10-3
CAISESMPLNEQFF
>TRBV7-9
CASSLGQGVNSPLHF
>TRBV6-2/TRBV6-3
CASSSPPGATEAFF
>TRBV28
CASSPYRRLGGYGYTF
>TRBV6-2/TRBV6-3
CASSYSGQEGTDTQYF
>TRBV6-1
CASSEGAGTQETQYF
>TRBV2
CASKGRATPNEKLFF
>TRBV28
CASSLWPTVYEQYF
>TRBV7-7
CASSLSDRSYNEQFF
>TRBV25-1
CASSGQARWAGELFF
>TRBV7-9
CASSLGLGSYNEQFF
>TRBV5-6
CASSLGGVNTEAFF
>TRBV7-2
CASSPRTLSNEQFF
>TRBV19
CASRSVGSYEQYF
>TRBV4-2
CASSRPDRDTEAFF
>TRBV12-5
CASGWGKDTQYF
>TRBV7-2
CASSVTSGGKYEQYF
>TRBV6-5
CASRGGGYNEQFF
>TRBV21-1
CASSNRTTSGTGELFF
>TRBV20-1
CSASDLAGTNTGELFF
>TRBV6-5
CASTSGTGSYEQYF
>TRBV12-5
CASGRTGPSTGELFF